Presented here are 20 T cell receptor beta chains from one specimen sequenced in a study of T cell repertoires in cytomegalovirus infection (dated by TCRdb to between 2018 and 2021). Sequencing was carried out with an Illumina HiSeq 1500. The public reads were run again by TCRdb, first through fastp at Q25 and then through MiXCR, and only productive beta chains were kept. Identical CDR3 proteins give one entry, which carries the most common genes and DNA. Within this sample are some 300,000 distinct CDR3 sequences, with 17% of them counted one time only. About 12% of the sample is taken by the ten largest. Sequencing input: PBMCs. These receptors all stem from a human donor in good health (CMV status not recorded). Some clones in this sample may be carry-over from other donors' samples.

The CDR3 bases are TGCAGTGCTTCCCCGACACGCAACTCTGGAAACACCATATATTTT. Amino acid sequence: CSASPTRNSGNTIYF. The chain joins TRBV20-1 to TRBJ1-3; D uncertain. Germline assignment: CDR1 DFQATT and CDR2 SNEGSKA (reference sequence). This CDR3 comprises 15 residues. V dropped 5 bases and J dropped 0 bases, with 14 bases sitting between them.

This clonotype occurred a few times. The chain recombines TRBV5-4 with TRBJ2-1; possibly TRBD1 for D (6 bases). Trimming stripped 0 bases from V and 2 bases from J, with 9 bases between. CDR1 is SGHNT, CDR2 YYREEE, per germline (reference sequence). The CDR3 length is 15 residues. CDR3 in DNA: TGTGCCAGCAGCTTGGGGGGGCCAACCTACAATGAGCAGTTCTTC. This encodes CASSLGGPTYNEQFF. The full variable domain, with the rest looked up from reference TRBV5-4 and TRBJ2-1, is ETGVTQSPTHLIKTRGQQVTLRCSSQSGHNTVSWYQQALGQGPQFIFQYYREEENGRGNFPPRFSGLQFPNYSSELNVNALELDDSALYLCASSLGGPTYNEQFFGPGTRLTVL.

Ten or more counts support this clonotype. This chain uses TRBV7-8 with TRBJ2-5, with TRBD2 identical over 8 bases. The junction had 5 bases not matched to a gene; V was cut back by 3 bases and J by 5 bases. This CDR3 has 14 amino acids. Per germline, CDR1 SGHVS and CDR2 FQNEAQ. The chain's CDR3 is CASSFNSGVETQYF. The CDR3 DNA follows: TGTGCCAGCAGCTTCAATAGCGGGGTGGAGACCCAGTACTTC.

There are a few counts of this clonotype. V usage is TRBV20-1 and J usage is TRBJ2-7; D is possibly TRBD2 (5 bases). The CDR3 length is 11 residues. V was pared by 6 bases and J by 5 bases, with 11 bases between. Per germline, CDR1 DFQATT and CDR2 SNEGSKA (reference sequence). The CDR3 protein is CSALRGNEQYF. The CDR3, as DNA: TGCAGTGCCCTCCGGGGTAACGAGCAGTACTTC.

The J gene is TRBJ1-1, the V gene TRBV29-1; possibly TRBD1 for D (6 bases). The V gene's germline CDR1 is SQVTM and CDR2 ANQGSEA. Trimming removed 6 bases at V and 0 bases at J, with 8 bases between. The CDR3 is 12 amino acids. The CDR3 DNA reads as TGCAGCGTCGGACAGTTGAACACTGAAGCTTTCTTT. This encodes CSVGQLNTEAFF.

This clonotype occurred many times. The V call is TRBV7-9, the J call TRBJ2-3; 8 positions agree with TRBD1. The germline gives CDR1 SEHNR, CDR2 FQNEAQ (reference sequence). V gave up 5 bases and J gave up 2 bases; unmatched junction bases: 6. This CDR3 comprises 15 residues. CDR3 nucleotides: TGTGCCAGCAGCCCATGGACAGGGTCCACAGATACGCAGTATTTT. Its protein is CASSPWTGSTDTQYF.

In its sample, this clonotype was seen many times. This chain connects TRBV7-6 to TRBJ2-7; no definite D call. The V gene's germline CDR1 is SGHVS and CDR2 FNYEAQ. The CDR3 runs 14 residues. V gave up 0 bases and J gave up 0 bases, with 6 bases separating them. The CDR3 DNA follows: TGTGCCAGCAGCTTAGCATCGAGCTCCTACGAGCAGTACTTC. It yields the protein CASSLASSSYEQYF.

In its sample, this clonotype was seen many times. The rearrangement uses TRBV12-3 or TRBV12-4 and TRBJ2-1, with 9 bases that match TRBD2. CDR3 length: 17 amino acids. Unmatched junction bases numbered 15, after V lost 5 bases and J lost 7 bases. The CDR3 protein is CASSTRGAGGFLNEQFF. In DNA form, the CDR3 reads TGTGCCAGCAGTACCCGCGGGGCGGGGGGGTTCTTAAATGAGCAGTTCTTC.

The rearrangement joins TRBV9 to TRBJ2-3; D may be TRBD2 (6 bases). Germline assignment: CDR1 SGDLS and CDR2 YYNGEE. V was shortened by 1 base and J by 0 bases, with 24 bases between the two germline ends. The CDR3 totals 20 residues. The CDR3 sequence: CASSVTHLAWEPISTDTQYF. The CDR3 DNA reads as TGTGCCAGCAGCGTAACACACCTAGCGTGGGAGCCCATAAGCACAGATACGCAGTATTTT. Full variable domain (remainder filled in from reference TRBV9 and TRBJ2-3): DSGVTQTPKHLITATGQRVTLRCSPRSGDLSVYWYQQSLDQGLQFLIQYYNGEERAKGNILERFSAQQFPDLHSELNLSSLELGDSALYFCASSVTHLAWEPISTDTQYFGPGTRLTVL.

In its sample, this clonotype was seen many times. This chain joins TRBV7-2 and TRBJ2-5; D remains ambiguous. The CDR3 loop spans 14 amino acids. The germline V gene has CDR1 SGHTA and CDR2 FQGNSA. V dropped 5 bases and J dropped 3 bases, with 13 bases sitting between them. CDR3 sequence: CASSPKGRKETQYF. The CDR3 DNA follows: TGTGCCAGCAGCCCCAAGGGCAGGAAAGAGACCCAGTACTTC.

This clonotype was observed many times. The V call is TRBV12-3 or TRBV12-4, the J call TRBJ1-1; the D gene is possibly TRBD1 (6 bases). The length of the CDR3 is 13 residues. V lost 2 bases, J lost 4 bases, and 8 bases lay in between. The CDR3 DNA sequence: TGTGCCAGCAGTTTATGGGGGGCCACTGAAGCTTTCTTT. This translates into CASSLWGATEAFF.

This clonotype was seen only a few times. The chain uses TRBV2 and TRBJ1-4; weak D call: TRBD1 (5 bases). V lost 4 bases to trimming and J lost 8 bases, with 8 bases between them. CDR1 is SNHLY, CDR2 FYNNEI, per germline. There are 12 residues in the CDR3. The CDR3 loop is CASSGTPEKLFF. CDR3 DNA: TGTGCCAGCAGTGGGACACCCGAAAAACTGTTTTTT.

This clonotype came up many times. The chain has TRBV6-1 and TRBJ2-3, with D uncertain. The V gene lost 5 bases and the J gene lost 1 base, with 16 bases spanning the gap. The CDR3 is 16 residues long. CDR1 is MNHNS and CDR2 is SASEGT in the germline V gene. In nucleotides, the CDR3 is TGTGCCAGCAGTTACGCGCCGGGCATGGGCACAGATACGCAGTATTTT. This codes for CASSYAPGMGTDTQYF.

The sample holds many counts of this clonotype. The rearrangement uses TRBV12-3 or TRBV12-4 and TRBJ2-5, with D possibly TRBD2 on 6 matching bases. Trimming shortened V by 3 bases and J by 0 bases, and 14 bases separated the two germline ends. CDR3 length: 16 amino acids. CDR3 sequence: CASSLGLALDQETQYF. The CDR3 nucleotides read TGTGCCAGCAGTTTGGGGCTAGCGCTAGACCAAGAGACCCAGTACTTC.

There are many counts of this clonotype. The gene calls are TRBV7-6 and TRBJ2-2; D possibly corresponds to TRBD2 (7 bases). This CDR3 region has 15 residues. The germline V gene encodes CDR1 SGHVS and CDR2 FNYEAQ. V was clipped by 3 bases and J by 3 bases, with 11 bases between them. DNA for the CDR3: TGTGCCAGCAGCTTGGGGGGGGGCTACACCGGGGAGCTGTTTTTT. This translates into CASSLGGGYTGELFF.

This clonotype showed up many times. The chain couples TRBV7-6 to TRBJ2-5, with D perhaps TRBD1 (7 bases). Looked up from germline, CDR1 is SGHVS and CDR2 is FNYEAQ. Deletions cut 5 bases from V and 3 bases from J, with 16 bases between. CDR3 length: 15 amino acids. The CDR3 DNA reads as TGTGCCAGCAGCGCTCGACAGGGCGGGGAAGAGACCCAGTACTTC. The encoded protein is CASSARQGGEETQYF.

This clonotype was counted many times. This rearrangement joins TRBV7-2 to TRBJ2-7; D is possibly TRBD1 (5 bases). The V end lost 1 base, the J end lost 6 bases, and 10 bases lay between the germline ends. Germline-derived CDR1 and CDR2 are SGHTA and FQGNSA. This CDR3 spans 13 amino acids. CDR3 amino acids: CASSLVEQGEQYF. The CDR3 DNA is TGTGCCAGCAGCTTAGTGGAGCAGGGCGAGCAGTACTTC.

The chain links TRBV19 to TRBJ1-2, with a tentative D call TRBD1 (5 bases). Trimming shortened V by 9 bases and J by 6 bases, and 20 bases separated the two germline ends. There are 14 residues in the CDR3. Germline CDR1 and CDR2: LNHDA and SQIVND (reference sequence). The CDR3 reads CASTLPGGLDGYTF. CDR3 coding DNA: TGTGCCAGCACCCTACCGGGGGGTTTGGATGGCTACACCTTC.

CDR3 in amino acids: CASSPGTGVSQPQHF. CDR3 DNA sequence: TGTGCCAGCAGCCCCGGGACAGGGGTGTCTCAGCCCCAGCATTTT. The V and J genes are TRBV5-8 and TRBJ1-5; 10 bases line up with TRBD1. Germline trimming cut 4 bases from V and 6 bases from J; bases unmatched to any gene: 7. CDR1 is SGHTS and CDR2 is YDEGEE in the germline V gene. The CDR3 has 15 amino acids.

This clonotype was observed a few times. The rearrangement links TRBV7-2 to TRBJ2-5; 9 bases align to TRBD2. Trimming removed 4 bases from V and 7 bases from J; junction bases left unmatched: 7. Germline values: CDR1 SGHTA, CDR2 FQGNSA. The length of the CDR3 is 14 residues. The DNA for the CDR3 is TGTGCCAGCAGCTCCGGACTAGCGATGGGGACCCAGTACTTC. Protein product: CASSSGLAMGTQYF.